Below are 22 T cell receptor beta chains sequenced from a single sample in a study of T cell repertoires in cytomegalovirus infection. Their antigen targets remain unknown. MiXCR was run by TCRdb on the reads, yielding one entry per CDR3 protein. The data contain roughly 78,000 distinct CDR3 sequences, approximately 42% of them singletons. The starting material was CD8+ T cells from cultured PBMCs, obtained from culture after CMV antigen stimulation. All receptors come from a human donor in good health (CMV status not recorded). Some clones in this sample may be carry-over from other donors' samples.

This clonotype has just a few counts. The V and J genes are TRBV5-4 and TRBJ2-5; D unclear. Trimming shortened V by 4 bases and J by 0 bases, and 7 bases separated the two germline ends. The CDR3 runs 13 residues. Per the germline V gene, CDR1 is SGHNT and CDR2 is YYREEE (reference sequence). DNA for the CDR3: TGTGCCAGCAGCCCCGGCGACCAAGAGACCCAGTACTTC. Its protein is CASSPGDQETQYF.

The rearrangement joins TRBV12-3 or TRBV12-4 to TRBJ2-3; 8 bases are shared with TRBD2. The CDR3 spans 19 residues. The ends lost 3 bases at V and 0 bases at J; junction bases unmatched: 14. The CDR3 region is CASSFELAAASASTDTQYF. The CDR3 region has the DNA TGTGCCAGCAGTTTTGAACTAGCGGCCGCCTCGGCTAGCACAGATACGCAGTATTTT.

The chain's CDR3 is CASSPTGGDNEQFF. The CDR3 DNA follows: TGTGCCAGCAGCCCGACAGGGGGGGACAATGAGCAGTTCTTC. V usage is TRBV7-9 and J usage is TRBJ2-1, with TRBD1 matching over 9 bases. The CDR3 sequence is 14 residues long. Germline V lookup: CDR1 SEHNR, CDR2 FQNEAQ (reference sequence). V trimming: 5 bases; J trimming: 5 bases; junction bases outside the gene matches: 4. The whole variable domain, remainder taken from reference TRBV7-9 and TRBJ2-1, is DTGVSQNPRHKITKRGQNVTFRCDPISEHNRLYWYRQTLGQGPEFLTYFQNEAQLEKSRLLSDRFSAERPKGSFSTLEIQRTEQGDSAMYLCASSPTGGDNEQFFGPGTRLTVL.

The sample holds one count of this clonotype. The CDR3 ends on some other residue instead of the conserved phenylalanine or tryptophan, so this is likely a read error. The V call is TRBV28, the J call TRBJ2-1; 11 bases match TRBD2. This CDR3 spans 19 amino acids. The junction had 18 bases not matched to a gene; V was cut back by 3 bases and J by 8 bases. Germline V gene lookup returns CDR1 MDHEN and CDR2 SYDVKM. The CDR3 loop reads CASSFSMLAGGQVGDEQFL. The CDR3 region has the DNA TGTGCCAGCAGTTTTTCAATGCTAGCGGGGGGCCAGGTGGGCGATGAGCAGTTCCTC.

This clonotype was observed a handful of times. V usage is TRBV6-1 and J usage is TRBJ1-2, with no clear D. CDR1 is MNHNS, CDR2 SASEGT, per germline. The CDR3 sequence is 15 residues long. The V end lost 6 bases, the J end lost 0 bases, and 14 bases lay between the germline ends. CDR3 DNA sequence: TGTGCCAGCAGACCAACCACGGCAGCTAACTATGGCTACACCTTC. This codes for CASRPTTAANYGYTF.

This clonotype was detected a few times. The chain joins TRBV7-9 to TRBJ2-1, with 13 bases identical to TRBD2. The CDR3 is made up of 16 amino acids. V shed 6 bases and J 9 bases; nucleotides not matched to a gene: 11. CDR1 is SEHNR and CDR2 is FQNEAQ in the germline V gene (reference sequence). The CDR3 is CASRPTSGGAAGEQFF. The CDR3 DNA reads TGTGCCAGCAGGCCCACTAGCGGGGGGGCCGCTGGTGAGCAGTTCTTC.

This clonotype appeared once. The CDR3 sequence is CSPKIRRDTQYF. In nucleotides, the CDR3 is TGCAGTCCTAAGATCAGGAGGGATACGCAGTATTTT. The chain links TRBV20-1 to TRBJ2-3; possible D gene TRBD2, 5 bases. This CDR3 has 12 residues. The germline V gene encodes CDR1 DFQATT and CDR2 SNEGSKA (reference sequence). V lost 8 bases and J 6 bases, leaving 15 bases between the germline ends.

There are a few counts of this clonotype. CDR3 loop: CASSSGLAGGGYNEQFF. The DNA of the CDR3 is TGTGCCAGCAGCTCCGGACTAGCGGGGGGCGGCTACAATGAGCAGTTCTTC. The chain recombines TRBV5-6 with TRBJ2-1; 14 bases match TRBD2. After removal of 3 bases from V and 3 bases from J, the junction contained 5 bases not matched to a gene. Germline CDR1 and CDR2: SGHDT and YYEEEE. The CDR3 covers 17 residues.

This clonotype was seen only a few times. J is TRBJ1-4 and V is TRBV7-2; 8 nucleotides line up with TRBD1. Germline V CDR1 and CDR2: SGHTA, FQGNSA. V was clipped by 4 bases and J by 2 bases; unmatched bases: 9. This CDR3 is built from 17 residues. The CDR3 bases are TGTGCCAGCAGCTCTGACAGGGGCATAGACACTAATGAAAAACTGTTTTTT. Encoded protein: CASSSDRGIDTNEKLFF.

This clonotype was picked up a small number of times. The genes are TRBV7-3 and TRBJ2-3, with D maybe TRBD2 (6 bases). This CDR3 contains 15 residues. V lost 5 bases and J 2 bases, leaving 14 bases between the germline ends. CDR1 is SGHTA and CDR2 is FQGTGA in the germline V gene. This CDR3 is CASSRAGFSTDTQYF. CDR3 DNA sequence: TGTGCCAGCAGCCGGGCGGGGTTCTCCACAGATACGCAGTATTTT.

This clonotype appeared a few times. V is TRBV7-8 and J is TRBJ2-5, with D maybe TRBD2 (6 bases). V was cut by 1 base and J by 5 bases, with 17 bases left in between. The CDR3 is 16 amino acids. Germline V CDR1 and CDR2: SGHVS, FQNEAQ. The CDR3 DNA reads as TGTGCCAGCAGCTTAGTGGTTGGCGGGGCATTTGAGACCCAGTACTTC. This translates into CASSLVVGGAFETQYF.

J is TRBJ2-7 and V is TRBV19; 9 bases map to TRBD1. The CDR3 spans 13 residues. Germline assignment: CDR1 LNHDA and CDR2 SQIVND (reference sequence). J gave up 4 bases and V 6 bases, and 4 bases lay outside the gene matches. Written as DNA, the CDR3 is TGTGCCAGTAGCACCGGGACAGGGTACGAGCAGTACTTC. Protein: CASSTGTGYEQYF.

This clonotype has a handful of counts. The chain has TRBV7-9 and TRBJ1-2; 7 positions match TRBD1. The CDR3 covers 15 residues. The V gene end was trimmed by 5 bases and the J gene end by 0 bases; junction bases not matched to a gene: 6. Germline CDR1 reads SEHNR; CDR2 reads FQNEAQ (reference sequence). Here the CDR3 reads CASSLRQGTNYGYTF. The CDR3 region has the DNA TGTGCCAGCAGCCTCCGACAGGGAACTAACTATGGCTACACCTTC.

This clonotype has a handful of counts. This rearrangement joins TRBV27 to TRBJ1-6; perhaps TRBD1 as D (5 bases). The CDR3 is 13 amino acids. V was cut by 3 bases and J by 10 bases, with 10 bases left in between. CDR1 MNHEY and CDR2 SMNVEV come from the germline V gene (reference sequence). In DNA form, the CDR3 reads TGTGCCAGCAGTTTGGGGGTGGTATCACCCCTCCACTTT. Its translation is CASSLGVVSPLHF.

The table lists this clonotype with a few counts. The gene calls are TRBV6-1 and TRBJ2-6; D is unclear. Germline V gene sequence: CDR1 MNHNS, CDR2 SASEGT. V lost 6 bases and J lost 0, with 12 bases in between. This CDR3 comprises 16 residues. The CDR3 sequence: CASRHRQASGANVLTF. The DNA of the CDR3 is TGTGCCAGCAGACACCGACAAGCCTCTGGGGCCAACGTCCTGACTTTC.

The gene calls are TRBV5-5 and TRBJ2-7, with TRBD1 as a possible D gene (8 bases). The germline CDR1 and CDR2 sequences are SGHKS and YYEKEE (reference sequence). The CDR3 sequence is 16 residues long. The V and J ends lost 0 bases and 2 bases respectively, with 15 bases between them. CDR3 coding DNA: TGTGCCAGCAGCTTGGGACAGGGGAGGGACCCCTACGAGCAGTACTTC. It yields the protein CASSLGQGRDPYEQYF.

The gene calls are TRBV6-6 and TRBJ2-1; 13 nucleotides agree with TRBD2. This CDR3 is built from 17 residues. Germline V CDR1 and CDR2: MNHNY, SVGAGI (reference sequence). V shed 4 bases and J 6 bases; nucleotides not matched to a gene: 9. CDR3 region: CASSFLPTSGGPNEQFF. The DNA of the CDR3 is TGTGCCAGCAGTTTCCTCCCGACTAGCGGGGGGCCCAATGAGCAGTTCTTC.

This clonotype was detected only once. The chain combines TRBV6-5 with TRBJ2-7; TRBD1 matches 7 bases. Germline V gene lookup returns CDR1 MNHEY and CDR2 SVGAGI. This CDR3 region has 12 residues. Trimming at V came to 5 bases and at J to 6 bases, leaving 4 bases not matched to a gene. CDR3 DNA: TGTGCCAGCAGTCCGGACAGGTCCGAGCAGTACTTC. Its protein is CASSPDRSEQYF.

This CDR3 reads CASSRASTDTQYF. In nucleotides, the CDR3 is TGTGCCAGTAGTCGTGCTAGCACAGATACGCAGTATTTT. The gene calls are TRBV19 and TRBJ2-3; D uncertain. V gave up 5 bases and J gave up 0 bases, with 6 bases separating them. Germline lookup yields CDR1 LNHDA and CDR2 SQIVND (reference sequence). The CDR3 has 13 residues.

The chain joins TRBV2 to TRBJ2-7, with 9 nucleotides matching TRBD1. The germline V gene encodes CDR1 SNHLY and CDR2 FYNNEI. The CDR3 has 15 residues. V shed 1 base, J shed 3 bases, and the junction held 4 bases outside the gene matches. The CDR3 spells CASSEGTGDVYEQYF. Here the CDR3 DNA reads TGTGCCAGCAGTGAAGGGACAGGGGACGTCTACGAGCAGTACTTC.

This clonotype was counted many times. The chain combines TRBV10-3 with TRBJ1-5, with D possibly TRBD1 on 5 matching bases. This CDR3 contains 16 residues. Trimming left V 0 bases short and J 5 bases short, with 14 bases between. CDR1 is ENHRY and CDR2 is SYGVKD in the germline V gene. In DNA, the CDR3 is TGTGCCATCAGTGAGTCATTGGGGGTAGGGGATCAGCCCCAGCATTTT. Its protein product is CAISESLGVGDQPQHF.

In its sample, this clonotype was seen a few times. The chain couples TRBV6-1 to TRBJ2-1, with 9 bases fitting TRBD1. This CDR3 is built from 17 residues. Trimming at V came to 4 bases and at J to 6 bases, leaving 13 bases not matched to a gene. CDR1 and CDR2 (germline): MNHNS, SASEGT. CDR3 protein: CASSVPSRDRVGNEQFF. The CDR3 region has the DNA TGTGCCAGCAGTGTCCCCTCCCGGGACAGGGTGGGCAATGAGCAGTTCTTC.